This entry describes one T cell receptor beta chain. No antigen is known for it. This entry is derived from a study of post-analysis software for immune sequencing data. Overall study context: Relapsing-remitting, secondary progressive and progressive-relapsing forms of multiple sclerosis all featured among disease courses. General observations from the study: Patients carried roughly five TRBV segments more frequently than controls did, and TRBV5-6, TRBV5-1 and TRBV20-1 were among them.

Presence of unique molecular identifiers characterized the TCR beta cDNA libraries. Each sample of about 0.95 to 11 million input T cells yielded about 500,000 cDNA molecules, so each molecule approximated one T cell. TCRdb recomputed calls from the PCR reads with MiXCR, one row per CDR3 protein. The data contain about 770,000 distinct CDR3 sequences, more than 45% of them singletons. The CDR3 is 14 amino acids. Looked up from germline, CDR1 is MNHEY and CDR2 is SVGEGT. Trimming removed 7 bases from V and 5 bases from J; junction bases left unmatched: 7. Sequencing was carried out using blood. This clonotype was sampled from a girl aged 10-17 years with multiple sclerosis. The gene calls are TRBV6-2 or TRBV6-3 and TRBJ2-5; 10 nucleotides agree with TRBD1. The DNA for the CDR3 is TGTGCCAGCACCGACAGGGGGCTTCGGGAGACCCAGTACTTC. It encodes CASTDRGLRETQYF.